The source of this T cell receptor beta chain is a study of shared clonotypes between healthy human individuals. Trimming removed 0 bases from V and 4 bases from J, with 11 bases in between. CDR1 and CDR2 from the germline V gene are SGHRS and YFSETQ. The length of the CDR3 is 14 residues. Each subset's genomic DNA was split evenly across several immunoSEQ plates. Produced via immunoSEQ multiplex PCR; TCRdb's table is partial and in-frame only. The sample has some 800,000 clones, about 91% seen once. Only CD45RO-negative cells positively selected for CCR7 counted as naive CD8 cells, so terminally differentiated effector memory CD45RA+ cells were excluded.

J is TRBJ2-7 and V is TRBV5-1; D call uncertain. Sequenced: naive CD8+ T cells sorted from blood. This clonotype originated in a man aged 25 to 45 in good health. Here the CDR3 reads CASSLGGTGYEQYF. The DNA of the CDR3 is TGCGCCAGCAGCTTGGGCGGCACTGGATACGAGCAGTACTTC. Full variable domain (missing parts from reference TRBV5-1 and TRBJ2-7): KAGVTQTPRYLIKTRGQQVTLSCSPISGHRSVSWYQQTPGQGLQFLFEYFSETQRNKGNFPGRFSGRQFSNSRSEMNVSTLELGDSALYLCASSLGGTGYEQYFGPGTRLTVT.